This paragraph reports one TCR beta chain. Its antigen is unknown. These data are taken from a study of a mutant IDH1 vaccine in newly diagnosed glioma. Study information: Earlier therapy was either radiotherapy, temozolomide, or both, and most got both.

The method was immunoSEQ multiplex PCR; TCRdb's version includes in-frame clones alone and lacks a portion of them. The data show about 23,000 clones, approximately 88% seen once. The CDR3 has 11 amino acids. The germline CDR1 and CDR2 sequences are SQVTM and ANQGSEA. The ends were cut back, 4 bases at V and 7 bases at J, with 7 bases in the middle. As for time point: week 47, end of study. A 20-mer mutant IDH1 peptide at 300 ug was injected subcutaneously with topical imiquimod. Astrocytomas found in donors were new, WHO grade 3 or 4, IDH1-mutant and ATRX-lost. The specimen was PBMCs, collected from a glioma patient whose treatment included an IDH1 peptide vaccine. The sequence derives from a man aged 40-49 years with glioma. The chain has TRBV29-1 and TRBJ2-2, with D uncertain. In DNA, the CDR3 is TGCAGCGTTGGACTGGGCGGGGAGCTGTTTTTT. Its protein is CSVGLGGELFF.